Listed here are 5 T cell receptor beta chains from one sample, sequenced in a study of blood T cell repertoires in COVID-19. Repertoires were generated with immunoSEQ multiplex PCR, while TCRdb's copy carries only in-frame clones and drops some. The profile shows some 30,000 clones, roughly 87% of them singletons. The source material was peripheral blood. Every receptor here comes from a man in his forties or fifties with active or convalescent COVID-19.

The chain has TRBV25-1 and TRBJ2-5, with a possible D match to TRBD2 (6 bases). V shed 2 bases and J shed 5 bases, with 12 bases lying between them. The V gene's germline CDR1 is MGHDK and CDR2 SYGVNS. The CDR3 is 14 residues long. The DNA for the CDR3 is TGTGCCAGCAGTGAACCGGGACTTCGGGAGACCCAGTACTTC. It is translated as CASSEPGLRETQYF.

V and J are TRBV7-2 and TRBJ2-2; the D is unclear. CDR3 length: 14 amino acids. Per the germline V gene, CDR1 is SGHTA and CDR2 is FQGNSA. V was cut by 1 base and J by 6 bases, with 9 bases left in between. CDR3 amino acids: CASSLVVRSGELFF. The CDR3 DNA reads as TGTGCCAGCAGCTTAGTCGTGCGGTCCGGGGAGCTGTTTTTT.

This chain uses TRBV5-1 with TRBJ1-5; a weak D match, TRBD1 (6 bases). V was clipped by 1 base and J by 0 bases, with 14 bases between them. The germline V gene encodes CDR1 SGHRS and CDR2 YFSETQ. This CDR3 comprises 17 residues. The CDR3 loop is CASSLWGLSNSNQPQHF. The CDR3 region has the DNA TGCGCCAGCAGCTTGTGGGGGCTCTCTAATAGCAATCAGCCCCAGCATTTT.

The CDR3 DNA sequence: TGCGCCAGCAGCTTGGGCAGGGAGGGCCTCTACGAGCAGTACTTC. Protein sequence: CASSLGREGLYEQYF. The rearrangement uses TRBV5-1 and TRBJ2-7; 7 bases agree with TRBD2. From germline, CDR1 is SGHRS and CDR2 YFSETQ. The junction had 6 bases not matched to a gene; V was cut back by 0 bases and J by 3 bases. This CDR3 comprises 15 residues.

The genes are TRBV27 and TRBJ2-7, with D tentatively TRBD1 (6 bases). CDR3 length equals 16 residues. Trimming shortened V by 4 bases and J by 4 bases, and 20 bases separated the two germline ends. Germline V lookup: CDR1 MNHEY, CDR2 SMNVEV (reference sequence). The CDR3 sequence is CASSSLGAPNSYEQYF. In DNA, the CDR3 is TGTGCCAGCAGTTCCTTGGGGGCACCAAATTCTTACGAGCAGTACTTC.